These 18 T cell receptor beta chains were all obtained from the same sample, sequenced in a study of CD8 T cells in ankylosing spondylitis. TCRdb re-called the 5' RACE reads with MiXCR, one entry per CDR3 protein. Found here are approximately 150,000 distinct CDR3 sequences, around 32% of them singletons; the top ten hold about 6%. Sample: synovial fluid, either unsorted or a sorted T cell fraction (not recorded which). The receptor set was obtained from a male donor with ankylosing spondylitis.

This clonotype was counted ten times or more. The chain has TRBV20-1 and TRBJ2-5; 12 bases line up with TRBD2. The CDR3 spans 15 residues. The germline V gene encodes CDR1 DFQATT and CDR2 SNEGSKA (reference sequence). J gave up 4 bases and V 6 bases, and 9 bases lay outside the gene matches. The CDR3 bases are TGCAGTGCGCCTCCGCTAGCGGGAGGGAGAGAGACCCAGTACTTC. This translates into CSAPPLAGGRETQYF.

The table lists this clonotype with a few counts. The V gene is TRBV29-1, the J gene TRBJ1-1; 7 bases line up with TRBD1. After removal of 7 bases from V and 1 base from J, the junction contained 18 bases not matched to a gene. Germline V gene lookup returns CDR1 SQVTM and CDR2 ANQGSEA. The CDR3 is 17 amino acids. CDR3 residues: CSAFEPMTNRGNTEAFF. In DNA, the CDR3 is TGCAGCGCATTCGAACCCATGACGAACAGGGGGAACACTGAAGCTTTCTTT.

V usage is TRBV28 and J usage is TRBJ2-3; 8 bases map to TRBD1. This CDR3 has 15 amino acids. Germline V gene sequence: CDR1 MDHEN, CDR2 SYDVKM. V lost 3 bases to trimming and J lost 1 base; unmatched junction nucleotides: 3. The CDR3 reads CASSLGTGGTDTQYF. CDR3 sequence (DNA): TGTGCCAGCAGTTTGGGGACAGGAGGCACAGATACGCAGTATTTT. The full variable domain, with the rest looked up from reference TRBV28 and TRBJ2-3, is DVKVTQSSRYLVKRTGEKVFLECVQDMDHENMFWYRQDPGLGLRLIYFSYDVKMKEKGDIPEGYSVSREKKERFSLILESASTNQTSMYLCASSLGTGGTDTQYFGPGTRLTVL.

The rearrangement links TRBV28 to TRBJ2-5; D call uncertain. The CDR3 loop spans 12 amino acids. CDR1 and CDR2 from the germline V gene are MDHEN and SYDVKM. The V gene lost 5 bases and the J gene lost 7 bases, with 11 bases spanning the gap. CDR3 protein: CASSGGVGTQYF. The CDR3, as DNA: TGTGCCAGCAGTGGTGGGGTCGGGACCCAGTACTTC. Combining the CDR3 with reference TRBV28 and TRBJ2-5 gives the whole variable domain DVKVTQSSRYLVKRTGEKVFLECVQDMDHENMFWYRQDPGLGLRLIYFSYDVKMKEKGDIPEGYSVSREKKERFSLILESASTNQTSMYLCASSGGVGTQYFGPGTRLLVL.

Written as DNA, the CDR3 is TGTGCCAGCAGCCCTAGCGGCAGAACCTACGAGCAGTACTTC. Protein product: CASSPSGRTYEQYF. The chain has TRBV27 and TRBJ2-7, with 7 bases matching TRBD2. Per the germline V gene, CDR1 is MNHEY and CDR2 is SMNVEV (reference sequence). This CDR3 is built from 14 residues. Germline trimming cut 6 bases from V and 2 bases from J; bases unmatched to any gene: 7.

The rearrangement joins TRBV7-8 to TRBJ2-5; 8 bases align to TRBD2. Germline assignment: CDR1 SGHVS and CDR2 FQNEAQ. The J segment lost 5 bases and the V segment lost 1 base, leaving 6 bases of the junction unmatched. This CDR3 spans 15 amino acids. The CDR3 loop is CASSLDSGNGETQYF. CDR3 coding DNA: TGTGCCAGCAGCTTAGATAGCGGGAACGGGGAGACCCAGTACTTC.

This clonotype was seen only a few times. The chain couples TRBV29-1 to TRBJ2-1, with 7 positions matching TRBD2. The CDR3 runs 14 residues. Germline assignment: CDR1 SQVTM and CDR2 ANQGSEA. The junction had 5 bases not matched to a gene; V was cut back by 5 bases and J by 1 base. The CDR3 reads CSVLGGGSYNEQFF. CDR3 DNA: TGCAGCGTTTTGGGGGGGGGTTCCTACAATGAGCAGTTCTTC.

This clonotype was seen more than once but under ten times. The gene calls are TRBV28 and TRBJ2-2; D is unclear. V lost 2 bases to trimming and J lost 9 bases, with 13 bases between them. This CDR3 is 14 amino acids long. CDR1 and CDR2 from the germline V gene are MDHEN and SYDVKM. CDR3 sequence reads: CASSLPPPKWELFF. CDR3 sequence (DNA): TGTGCCAGCAGTTTACCCCCACCGAAGTGGGAGCTGTTTTTT. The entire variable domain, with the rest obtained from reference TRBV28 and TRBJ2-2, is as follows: DVKVTQSSRYLVKRTGEKVFLECVQDMDHENMFWYRQDPGLGLRLIYFSYDVKMKEKGDIPEGYSVSREKKERFSLILESASTNQTSMYLCASSLPPPKWELFFGEGSRLTVL.

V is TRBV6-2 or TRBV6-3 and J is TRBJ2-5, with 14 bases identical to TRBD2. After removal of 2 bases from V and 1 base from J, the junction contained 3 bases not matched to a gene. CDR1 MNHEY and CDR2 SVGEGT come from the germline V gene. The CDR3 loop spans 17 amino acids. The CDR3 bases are TGTGCCAGCAGTTACGGGACTAGCGGGAGTTTCCAAGAGACCCAGTACTTC. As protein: CASSYGTSGSFQETQYF.

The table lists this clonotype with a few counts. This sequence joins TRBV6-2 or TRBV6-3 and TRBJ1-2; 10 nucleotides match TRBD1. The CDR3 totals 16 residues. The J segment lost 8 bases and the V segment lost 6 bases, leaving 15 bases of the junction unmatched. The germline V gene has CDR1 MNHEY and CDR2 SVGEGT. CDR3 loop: CASSPGQGRRFVGYTF. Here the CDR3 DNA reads TGTGCCAGCAGCCCGGGACAGGGGCGTCGTTTCGTCGGCTACACCTTC.

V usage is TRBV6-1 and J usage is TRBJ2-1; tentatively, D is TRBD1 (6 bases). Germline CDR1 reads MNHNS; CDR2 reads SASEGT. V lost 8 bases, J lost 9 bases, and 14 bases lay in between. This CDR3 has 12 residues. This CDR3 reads CASGLRGFEQFF. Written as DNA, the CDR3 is TGTGCCAGCGGGTTGAGGGGGTTTGAGCAGTTCTTC.

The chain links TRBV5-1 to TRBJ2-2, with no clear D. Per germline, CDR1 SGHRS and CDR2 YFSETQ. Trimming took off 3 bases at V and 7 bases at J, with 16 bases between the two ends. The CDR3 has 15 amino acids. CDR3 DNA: TGCGCCAGCAGCTCCACAACTTATTCCGGCGGGGAGCTGTTTTTT. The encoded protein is CASSSTTYSGGELFF. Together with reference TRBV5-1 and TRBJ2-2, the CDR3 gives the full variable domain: KAGVTQTPRYLIKTRGQQVTLSCSPISGHRSVSWYQQTPGQGLQFLFEYFSETQRNKGNFPGRFSGRQFSNSRSEMNVSTLELGDSALYLCASSSTTYSGGELFFGEGSRLTVL.

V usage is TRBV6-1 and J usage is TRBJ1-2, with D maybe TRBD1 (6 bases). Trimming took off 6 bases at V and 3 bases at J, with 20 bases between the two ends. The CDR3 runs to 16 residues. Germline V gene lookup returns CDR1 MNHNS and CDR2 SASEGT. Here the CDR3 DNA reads TGTGCCAGCAGACCCGGACAGTGGATTGAAGACTATGGCTACACCTTC. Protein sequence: CASRPGQWIEDYGYTF.

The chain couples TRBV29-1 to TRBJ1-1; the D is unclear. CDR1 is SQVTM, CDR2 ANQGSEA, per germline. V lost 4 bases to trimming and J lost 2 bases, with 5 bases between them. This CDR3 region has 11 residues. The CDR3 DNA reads TGCAGCGTTGTGGGAAACACTGAAGCTTTCTTT. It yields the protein CSVVGNTEAFF.

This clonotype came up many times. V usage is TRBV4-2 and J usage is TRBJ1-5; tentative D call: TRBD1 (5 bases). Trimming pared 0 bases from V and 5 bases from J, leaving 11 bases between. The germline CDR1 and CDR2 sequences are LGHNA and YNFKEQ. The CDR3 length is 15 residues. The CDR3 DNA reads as TGTGCCAGCAGCCAAGATTGGGGGGGAGATCAGCCCCAGCATTTT. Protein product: CASSQDWGGDQPQHF.

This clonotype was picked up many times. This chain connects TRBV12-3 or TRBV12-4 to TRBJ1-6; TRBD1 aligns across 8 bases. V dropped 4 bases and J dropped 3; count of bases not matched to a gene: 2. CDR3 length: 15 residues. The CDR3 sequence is CASSSTGGYNSPLHF. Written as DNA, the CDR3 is TGTGCCAGCAGTTCCACAGGGGGCTATAATTCACCCCTCCACTTT.

This CDR3 is CASSYSSGTHSYEQYF. The CDR3 bases are TGTGCCAGCAGTTACTCATCGGGAACGCACTCCTACGAGCAGTACTTC. The V gene is TRBV6-5, the J gene TRBJ2-7; maybe TRBD2 (5 bases). V was pared by 0 bases and J by 0 bases, with 12 bases between. Germline CDR1 MNHEY, CDR2 SVGAGI. This CDR3 spans 16 amino acids.

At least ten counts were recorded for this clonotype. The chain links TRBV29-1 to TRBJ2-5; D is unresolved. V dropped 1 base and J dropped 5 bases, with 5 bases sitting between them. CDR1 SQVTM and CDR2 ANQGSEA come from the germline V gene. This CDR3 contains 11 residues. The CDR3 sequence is CSVEVMETQYF. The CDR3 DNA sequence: TGCAGCGTTGAAGTTATGGAGACCCAGTACTTC.